These T cell receptor beta chains were read from a single sample in a study of control samples from healthy donors and cancer patients. Generated by immunoSEQ multiplex PCR, the TCRdb table keeps only in-frame clones and is missing some. The table includes approximately 150,000 clones, about 91% detected once. Specimen: blood. The source is a man aged 30 to 39 in good health. CDR3s include the opening cysteine and the closing phenylalanine or tryptophan. Each record gives: V gene, J gene, CDR3 protein.

TRBV3-1/TRBV3-2	TRBJ2-3	CASSQEFRTDTQYF
TRBV5-1	TRBJ2-1	CASSLSTGFTYNEQFF
TRBV2	TRBJ1-1	CASMVLRDTEAFF
TRBV4-1	TRBJ2-5	CASSQLGLAGLETQYF
TRBV28	TRBJ2-2	CASSYIRGAGELFF
TRBV19	TRBJ2-3	CATARASTDTQYF
TRBV27	TRBJ2-7	CASSLSGGLYEQYF
TRBV30	TRBJ1-3	CAWSVGGGNTIYF
TRBV30	TRBJ2-3	CAWSASSRDTQYF
TRBV12-3/TRBV12-4	TRBJ2-7	CASSLGDYEQYF
TRBV10-3	TRBJ2-2	CAIRRTSGAHTGELFF
TRBV28	TRBJ1-1	CASSFIWAGGLNTEAFF
TRBV5-5	TRBJ2-2	CASSLGGDTGELFF
TRBV30	TRBJ1-1	CAWSANLNTEAFF
TRBV4-1	TRBJ1-2	CASSQAGIYTF
TRBV4-1	TRBJ1-1	CASSQGQNTEAFF
TRBV5-8	TRBJ1-5	CASSSLRDQPQHF
TRBV18	TRBJ2-1	CASSPASADEQFF
TRBV6-4	TRBJ2-2	CASSELAGSNTGELFF
TRBV28	TRBJ1-5	CASRDGTDSNQPQHF